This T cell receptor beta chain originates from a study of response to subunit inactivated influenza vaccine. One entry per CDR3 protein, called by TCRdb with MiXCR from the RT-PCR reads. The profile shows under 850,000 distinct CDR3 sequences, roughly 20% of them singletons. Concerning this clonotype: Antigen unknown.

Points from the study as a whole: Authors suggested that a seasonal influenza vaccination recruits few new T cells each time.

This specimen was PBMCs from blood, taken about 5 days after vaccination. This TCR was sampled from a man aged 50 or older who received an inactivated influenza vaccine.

CDR3 protein: CASSRAGLGGETQYF. CDR3 DNA: TGTGCCAGCAGCCGAGCGGGACTAGGCGGGGAGACCCAGTACTTC. This chain connects TRBV28 to TRBJ2-5; 8 bases map to TRBD2. The germline CDR1 and CDR2 sequences are MDHEN and SYDVKM. This CDR3 has 15 residues. J was trimmed by 5 bases and V by 6 bases; bases with no gene match: 11.